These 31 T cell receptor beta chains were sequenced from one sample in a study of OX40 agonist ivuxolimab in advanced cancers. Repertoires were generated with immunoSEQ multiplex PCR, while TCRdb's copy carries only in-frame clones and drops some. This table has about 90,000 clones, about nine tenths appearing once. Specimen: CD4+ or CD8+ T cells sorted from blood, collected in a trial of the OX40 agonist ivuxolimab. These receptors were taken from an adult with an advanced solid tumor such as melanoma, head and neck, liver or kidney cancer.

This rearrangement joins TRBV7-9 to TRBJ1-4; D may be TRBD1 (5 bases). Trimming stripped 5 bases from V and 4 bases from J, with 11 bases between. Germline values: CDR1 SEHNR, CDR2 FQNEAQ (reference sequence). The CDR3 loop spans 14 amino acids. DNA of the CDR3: TGTGCCAGCAGCCTCGCAGGGCTTAATGAAAAACTGTTTTTT. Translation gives CASSLAGLNEKLFF.

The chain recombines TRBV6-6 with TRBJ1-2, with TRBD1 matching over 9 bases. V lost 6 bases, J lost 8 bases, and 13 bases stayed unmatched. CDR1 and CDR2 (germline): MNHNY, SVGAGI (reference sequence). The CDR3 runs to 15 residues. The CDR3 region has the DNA TGTGCCAGCAGGTCCACTGCAACAGGGGGCCGGGGCTACACCTTC. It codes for CASRSTATGGRGYTF.

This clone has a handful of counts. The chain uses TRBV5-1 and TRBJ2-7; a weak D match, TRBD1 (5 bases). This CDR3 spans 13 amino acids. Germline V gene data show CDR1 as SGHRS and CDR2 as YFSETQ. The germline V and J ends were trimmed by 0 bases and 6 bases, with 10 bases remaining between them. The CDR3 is CASSLEGAAEQYF. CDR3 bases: TGCGCCAGCAGCTTGGAAGGGGCGGCCGAGCAGTACTTC.

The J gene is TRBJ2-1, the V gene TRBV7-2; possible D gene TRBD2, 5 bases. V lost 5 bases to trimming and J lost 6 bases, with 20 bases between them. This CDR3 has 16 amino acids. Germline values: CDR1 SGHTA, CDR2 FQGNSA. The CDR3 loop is CASSRGPPLRGNEQFF. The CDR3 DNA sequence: TGTGCCAGCAGCCGGGGTCCACCCCTTAGAGGCAATGAGCAGTTCTTC.

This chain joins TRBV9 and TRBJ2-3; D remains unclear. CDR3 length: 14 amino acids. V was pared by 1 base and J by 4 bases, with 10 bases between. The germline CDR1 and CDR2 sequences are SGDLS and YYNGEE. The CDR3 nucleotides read TGTGCCAGCAGCGTAACAGTTGGGGCAGATACGCAGTATTTT. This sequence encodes CASSVTVGADTQYF.

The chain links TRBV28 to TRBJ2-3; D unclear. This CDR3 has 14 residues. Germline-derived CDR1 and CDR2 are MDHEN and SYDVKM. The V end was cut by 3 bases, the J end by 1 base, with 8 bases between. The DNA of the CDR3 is TGTGCCAGCAGTTTCACGGTTGGCACAGATACGCAGTATTTT. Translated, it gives CASSFTVGTDTQYF.

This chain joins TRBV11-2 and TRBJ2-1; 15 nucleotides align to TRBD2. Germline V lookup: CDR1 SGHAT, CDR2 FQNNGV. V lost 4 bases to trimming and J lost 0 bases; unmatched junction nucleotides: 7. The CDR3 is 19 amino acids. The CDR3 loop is CASSSPGLAGGSSYNEQFF. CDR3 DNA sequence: TGTGCCAGCAGCTCGCCGGGACTAGCGGGAGGCAGCTCCTACAATGAGCAGTTCTTC.

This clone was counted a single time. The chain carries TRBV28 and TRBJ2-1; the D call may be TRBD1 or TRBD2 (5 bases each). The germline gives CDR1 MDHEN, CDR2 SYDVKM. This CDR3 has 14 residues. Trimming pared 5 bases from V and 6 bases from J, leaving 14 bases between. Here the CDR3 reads CASSPAGTFNEQFF. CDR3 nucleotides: TGTGCCAGCAGTCCTGCCGGGACCTTCAATGAGCAGTTCTTC.

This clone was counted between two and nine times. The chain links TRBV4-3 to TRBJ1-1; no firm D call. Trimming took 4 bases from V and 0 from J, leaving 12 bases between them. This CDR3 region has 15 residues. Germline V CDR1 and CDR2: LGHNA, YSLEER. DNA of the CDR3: TGCGCCAGCAGCCGCCAACACTCCATGAACACTGAAGCTTTCTTT. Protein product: CASSRQHSMNTEAFF.

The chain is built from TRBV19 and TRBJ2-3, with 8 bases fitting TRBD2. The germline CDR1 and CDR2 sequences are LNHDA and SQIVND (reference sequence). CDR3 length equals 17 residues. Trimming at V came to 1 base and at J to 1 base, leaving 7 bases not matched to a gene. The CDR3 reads CASSIGTLTSGTDTQYF. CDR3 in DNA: TGTGCCAGTAGTATAGGGACCCTGACTAGCGGCACAGATACGCAGTATTTT.

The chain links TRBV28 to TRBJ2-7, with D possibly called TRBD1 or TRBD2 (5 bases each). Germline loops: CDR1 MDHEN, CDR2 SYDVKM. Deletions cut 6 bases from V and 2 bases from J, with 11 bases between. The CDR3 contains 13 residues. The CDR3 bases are TGTGCCAGCAGCAGGGACGTCACCTACGAGCAGTACTTC. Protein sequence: CASSRDVTYEQYF.

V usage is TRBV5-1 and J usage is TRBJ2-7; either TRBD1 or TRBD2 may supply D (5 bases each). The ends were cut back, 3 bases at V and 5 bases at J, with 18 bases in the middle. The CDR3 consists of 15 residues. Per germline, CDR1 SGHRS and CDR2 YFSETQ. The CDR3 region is CASSSTGAAIHEQYF. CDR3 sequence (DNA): TGCGCCAGCAGCTCCACCGGGGCCGCCATCCACGAGCAGTACTTC.

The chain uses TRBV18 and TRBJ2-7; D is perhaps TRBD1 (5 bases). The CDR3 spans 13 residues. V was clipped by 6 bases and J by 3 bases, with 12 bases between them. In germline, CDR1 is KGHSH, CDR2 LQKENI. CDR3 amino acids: CASSSRDLYEQYF. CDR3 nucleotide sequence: TGTGCCAGCTCCTCCAGGGATCTCTACGAGCAGTACTTC. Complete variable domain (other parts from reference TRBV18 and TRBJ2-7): NAGVMQNPRHLVRRRGQEARLRCSPMKGHSHVYWYRQLPEEGLKFMVYLQKENIIDESGMPKERFSAEFPKEGPSILRIQQVVRGDSAAYFCASSSRDLYEQYFGPGTRLTVT.

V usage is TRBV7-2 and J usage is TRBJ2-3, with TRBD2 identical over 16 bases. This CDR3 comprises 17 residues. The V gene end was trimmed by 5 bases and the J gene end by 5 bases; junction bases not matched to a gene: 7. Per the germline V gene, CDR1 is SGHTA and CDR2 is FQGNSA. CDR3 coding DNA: TGTGCCAGCAGCACGGGACTAGCGGGAGGGCCGCAAGATACGCAGTATTTT. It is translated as CASSTGLAGGPQDTQYF.

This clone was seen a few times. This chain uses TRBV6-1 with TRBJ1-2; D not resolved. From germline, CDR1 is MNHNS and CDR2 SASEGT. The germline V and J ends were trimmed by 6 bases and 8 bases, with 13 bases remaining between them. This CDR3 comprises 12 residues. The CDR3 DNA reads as TGTGCCAGCAGCACAAGGAGAGGCGGCTACACCTTC. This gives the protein CASSTRRGGYTF.

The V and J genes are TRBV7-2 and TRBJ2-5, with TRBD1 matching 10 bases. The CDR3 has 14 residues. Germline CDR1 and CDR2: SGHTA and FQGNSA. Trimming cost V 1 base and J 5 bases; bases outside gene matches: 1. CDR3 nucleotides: TGTGCCAGCAGCTTAGGGACAGGGGGTGAGACCCAGTACTTC. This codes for CASSLGTGGETQYF.

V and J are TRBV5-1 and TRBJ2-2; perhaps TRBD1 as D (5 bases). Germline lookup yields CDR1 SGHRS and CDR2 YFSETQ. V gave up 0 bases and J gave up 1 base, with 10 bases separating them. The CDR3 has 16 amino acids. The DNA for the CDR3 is TGCGCCAGCAGCTTGGTTAGGACACTGAACACCGGGGAGCTGTTTTTT. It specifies CASSLVRTLNTGELFF.

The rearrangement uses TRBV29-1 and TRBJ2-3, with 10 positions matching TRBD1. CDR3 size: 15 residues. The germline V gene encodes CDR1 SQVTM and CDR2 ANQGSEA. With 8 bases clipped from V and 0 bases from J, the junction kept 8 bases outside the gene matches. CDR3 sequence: CSTWTGGTSTDTQYF. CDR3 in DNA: TGCAGCACATGGACAGGGGGAACTAGCACAGATACGCAGTATTTT.

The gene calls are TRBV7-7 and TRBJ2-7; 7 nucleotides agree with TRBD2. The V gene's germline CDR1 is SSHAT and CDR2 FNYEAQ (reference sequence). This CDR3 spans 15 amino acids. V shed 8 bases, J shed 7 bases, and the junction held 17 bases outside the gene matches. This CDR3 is CASSVGLAAVKEQYF. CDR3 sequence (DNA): TGTGCCAGCTCAGTAGGTCTAGCGGCTGTGAAAGAGCAGTACTTC.

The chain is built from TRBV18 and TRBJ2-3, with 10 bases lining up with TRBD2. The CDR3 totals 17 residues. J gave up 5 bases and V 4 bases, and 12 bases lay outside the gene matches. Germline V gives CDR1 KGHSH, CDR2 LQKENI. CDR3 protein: CASSRGLAGVREDTQYF. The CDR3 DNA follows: TGTGCCAGCTCACGCGGGCTAGCGGGAGTCAGGGAAGATACGCAGTATTTT.

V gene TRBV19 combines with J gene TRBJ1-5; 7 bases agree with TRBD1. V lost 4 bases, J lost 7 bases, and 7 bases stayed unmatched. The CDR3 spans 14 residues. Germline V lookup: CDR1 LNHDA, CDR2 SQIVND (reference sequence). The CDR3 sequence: CASSTTGWGQPQHF. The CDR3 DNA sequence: TGTGCCAGTAGTACGACAGGGTGGGGGCAGCCCCAGCATTTT.

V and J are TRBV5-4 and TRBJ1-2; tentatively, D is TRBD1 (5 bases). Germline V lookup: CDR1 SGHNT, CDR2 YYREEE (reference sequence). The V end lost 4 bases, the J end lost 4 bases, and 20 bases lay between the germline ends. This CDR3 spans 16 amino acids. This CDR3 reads CASSNPDSSSFYGYTF. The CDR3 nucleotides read TGTGCCAGCAGCAACCCCGACAGTTCCTCGTTCTATGGCTACACCTTC.

The DNA for the CDR3 is TGTGCCAGCAGCTATAGCGGGAGGGCCTACAATGAGCAGTTCTTC. Its protein product is CASSYSGRAYNEQFF. This sequence joins TRBV7-2 and TRBJ2-1, with 11 nucleotides matching TRBD2. Germline CDR1 SGHTA, CDR2 FQGNSA. This CDR3 contains 15 residues. J was trimmed by 2 bases and V by 4 bases; bases with no gene match: 1. Full variable domain (outside the CDR3, taken from reference TRBV7-2 and TRBJ2-1): GAGVSQSPSNKVTEKGKDVELRCDPISGHTALYWYRQSLGQGLEFLIYFQGNSAPDKSGLPSDRFSAERTGGSVSTLTIQRTQQEDSAVYLCASSYSGRAYNEQFFGPGTRLTVL.

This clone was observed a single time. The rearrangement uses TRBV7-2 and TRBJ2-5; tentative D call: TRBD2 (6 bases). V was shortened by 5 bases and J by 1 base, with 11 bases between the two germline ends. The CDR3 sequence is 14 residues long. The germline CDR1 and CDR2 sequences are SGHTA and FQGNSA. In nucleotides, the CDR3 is TGTGCCAGCAGCCCACCGGGGGTCCAAGAGACCCAGTACTTC. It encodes CASSPPGVQETQYF.

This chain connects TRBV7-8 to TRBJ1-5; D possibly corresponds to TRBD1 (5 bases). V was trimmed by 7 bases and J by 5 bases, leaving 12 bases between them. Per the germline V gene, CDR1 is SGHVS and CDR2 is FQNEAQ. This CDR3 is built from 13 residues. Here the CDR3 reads CASILTRDQPQHF. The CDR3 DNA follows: TGTGCCAGCATCCTAACCAGGGATCAGCCCCAGCATTTT. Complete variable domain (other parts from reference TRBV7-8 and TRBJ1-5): GAGVSQSPRYKVAKRGQDVALRCDPISGHVSLFWYQQALGQGPEFLTYFQNEAQLDKSGLPSDRFFAERPEGSVSTLKIQRTQQEDSAVYLCASILTRDQPQHFGDGTRLSIL.

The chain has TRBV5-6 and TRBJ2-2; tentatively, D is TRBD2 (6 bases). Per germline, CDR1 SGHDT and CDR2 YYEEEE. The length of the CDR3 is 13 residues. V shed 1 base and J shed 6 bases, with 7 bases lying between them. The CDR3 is CASSLRGSGELFF. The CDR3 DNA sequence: TGTGCCAGCAGCTTGCGGGGGTCCGGGGAGCTGTTTTTT.

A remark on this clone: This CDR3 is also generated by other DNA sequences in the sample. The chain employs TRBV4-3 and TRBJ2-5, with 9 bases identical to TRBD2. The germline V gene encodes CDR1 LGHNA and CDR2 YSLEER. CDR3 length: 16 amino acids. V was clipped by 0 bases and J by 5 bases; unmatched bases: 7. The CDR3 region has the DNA TGCGCCAGCAGCCAAGATCGCCTAGCGGGACGGGAGACCCAGTACTTC. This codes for CASSQDRLAGRETQYF.

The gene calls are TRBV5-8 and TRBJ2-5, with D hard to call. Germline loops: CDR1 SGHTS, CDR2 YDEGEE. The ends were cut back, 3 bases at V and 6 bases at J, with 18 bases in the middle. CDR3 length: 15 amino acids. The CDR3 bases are TGTGCCAGCAGCTCGACGTCGAGAAGCACGAAGACCCAGTACTTC. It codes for CASSSTSRSTKTQYF.

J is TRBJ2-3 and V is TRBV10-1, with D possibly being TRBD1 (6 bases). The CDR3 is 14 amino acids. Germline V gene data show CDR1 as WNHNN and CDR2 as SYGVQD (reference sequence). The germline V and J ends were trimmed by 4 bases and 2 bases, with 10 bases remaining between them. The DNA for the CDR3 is TGCGCCAGCAGTGTCTCAGGGGTCACAGATACGCAGTATTTT. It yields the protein CASSVSGVTDTQYF.

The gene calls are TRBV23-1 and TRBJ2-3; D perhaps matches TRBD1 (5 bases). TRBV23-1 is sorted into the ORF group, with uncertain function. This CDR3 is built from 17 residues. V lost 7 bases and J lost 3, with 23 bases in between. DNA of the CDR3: TGCGCCAGCACCCTTCCGTCCGGGCCTTCAGGGACAGATACGCAGTATTTT. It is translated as CASTLPSGPSGTDTQYF.

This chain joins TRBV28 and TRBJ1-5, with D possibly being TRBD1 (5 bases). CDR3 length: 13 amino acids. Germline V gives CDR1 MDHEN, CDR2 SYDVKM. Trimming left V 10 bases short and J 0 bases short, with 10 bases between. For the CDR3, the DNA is TGTGCCACCGGGGGGTATAGCAATCAGCCCCAGCATTTT. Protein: CATGGYSNQPQHF.